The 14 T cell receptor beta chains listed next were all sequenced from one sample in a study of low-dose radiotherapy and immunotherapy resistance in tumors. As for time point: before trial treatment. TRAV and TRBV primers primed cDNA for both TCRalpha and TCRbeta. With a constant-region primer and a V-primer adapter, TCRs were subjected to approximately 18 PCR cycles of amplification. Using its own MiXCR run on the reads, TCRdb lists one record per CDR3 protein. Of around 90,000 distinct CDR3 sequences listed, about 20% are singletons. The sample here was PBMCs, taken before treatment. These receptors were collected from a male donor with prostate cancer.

The CDR3 sequence: CAISEWRGGGEQFF. CDR3 DNA sequence: TGTGCCATCAGTGAATGGCGGGGGGGCGGTGAGCAGTTCTTC. The rearrangement joins TRBV10-3 to TRBJ2-1, with 9 bases identical to TRBD2. V gave up 3 bases and J gave up 9 bases; unmatched junction bases: 6. This CDR3 region has 14 residues. CDR1 ENHRY and CDR2 SYGVKD come from the germline V gene.

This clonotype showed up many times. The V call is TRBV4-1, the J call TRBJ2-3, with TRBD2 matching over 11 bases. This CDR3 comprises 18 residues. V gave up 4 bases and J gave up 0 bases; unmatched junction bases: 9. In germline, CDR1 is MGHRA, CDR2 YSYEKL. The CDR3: CASSRPGTSGGSTDTQYF. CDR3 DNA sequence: TGCGCCAGCAGCCGACCCGGGACTAGCGGAGGTAGCACAGATACGCAGTATTTT.

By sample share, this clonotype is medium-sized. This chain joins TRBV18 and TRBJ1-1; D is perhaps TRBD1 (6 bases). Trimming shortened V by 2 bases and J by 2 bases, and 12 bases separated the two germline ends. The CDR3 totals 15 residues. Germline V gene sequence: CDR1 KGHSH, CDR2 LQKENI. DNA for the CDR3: TGTGCCAGCTCACCAGAACAGGGTCTTAACACTGAAGCTTTCTTT. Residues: CASSPEQGLNTEAFF.

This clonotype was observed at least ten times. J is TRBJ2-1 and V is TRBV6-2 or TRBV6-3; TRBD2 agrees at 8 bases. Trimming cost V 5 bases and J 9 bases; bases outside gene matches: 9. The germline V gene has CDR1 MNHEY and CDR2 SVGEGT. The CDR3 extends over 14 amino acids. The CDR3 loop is CASSAPGTSTEQFF. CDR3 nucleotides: TGTGCCAGCAGTGCCCCCGGGACTAGTACTGAGCAGTTCTTC.

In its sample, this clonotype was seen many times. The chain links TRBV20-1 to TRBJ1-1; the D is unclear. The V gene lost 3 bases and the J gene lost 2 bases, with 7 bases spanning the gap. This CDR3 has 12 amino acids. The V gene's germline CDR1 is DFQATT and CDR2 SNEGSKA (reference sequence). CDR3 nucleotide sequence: TGCAGTGCTAGTTCGGGAAACACTGAAGCTTTCTTT. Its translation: CSASSGNTEAFF.

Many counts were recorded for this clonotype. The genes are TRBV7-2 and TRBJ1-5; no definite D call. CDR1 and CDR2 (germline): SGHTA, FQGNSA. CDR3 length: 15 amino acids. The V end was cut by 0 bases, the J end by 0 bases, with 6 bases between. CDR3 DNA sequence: TGTGCCAGCAGCTTAGCGGGTTATAGCAATCAGCCCCAGCATTTT. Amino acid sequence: CASSLAGYSNQPQHF.

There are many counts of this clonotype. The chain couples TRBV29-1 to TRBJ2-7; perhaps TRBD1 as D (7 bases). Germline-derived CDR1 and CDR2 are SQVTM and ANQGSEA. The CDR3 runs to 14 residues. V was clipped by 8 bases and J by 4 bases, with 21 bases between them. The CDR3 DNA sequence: TGCAGCTACTCCAGGGGCAGGGGGACTTACGAGCAGTACTTC. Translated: CSYSRGRGTYEQYF.

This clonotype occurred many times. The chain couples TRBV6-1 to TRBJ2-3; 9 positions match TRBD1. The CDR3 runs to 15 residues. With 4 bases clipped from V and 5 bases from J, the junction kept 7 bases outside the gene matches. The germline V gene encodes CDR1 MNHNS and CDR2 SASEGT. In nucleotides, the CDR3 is TGTGCCAGCAGTGCCACAGGGGGCATAGGAGATACGCAGTATTTT. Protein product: CASSATGGIGDTQYF.

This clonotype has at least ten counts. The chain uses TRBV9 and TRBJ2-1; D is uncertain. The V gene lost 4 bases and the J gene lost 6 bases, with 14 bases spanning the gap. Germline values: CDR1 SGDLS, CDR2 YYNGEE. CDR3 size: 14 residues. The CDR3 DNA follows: TGTGCCAGCAGCCTCTCGCCAGGTTCCAATGAGCAGTTCTTC. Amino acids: CASSLSPGSNEQFF.

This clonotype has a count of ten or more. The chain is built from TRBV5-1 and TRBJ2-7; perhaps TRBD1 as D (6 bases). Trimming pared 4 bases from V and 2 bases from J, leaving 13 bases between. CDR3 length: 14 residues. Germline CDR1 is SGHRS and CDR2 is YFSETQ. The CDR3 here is CASSHTEGAYEQYF. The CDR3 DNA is TGCGCCAGCAGCCACACTGAGGGGGCCTACGAGCAGTACTTC.

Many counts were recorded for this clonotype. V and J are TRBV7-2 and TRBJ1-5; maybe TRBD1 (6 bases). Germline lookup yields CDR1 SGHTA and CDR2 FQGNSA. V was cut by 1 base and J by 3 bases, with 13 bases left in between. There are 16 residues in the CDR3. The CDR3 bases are TGTGCCAGCAGCTTAGAGTCGGGGGCCTTCAATCAGCCCCAGCATTTT. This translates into CASSLESGAFNQPQHF.

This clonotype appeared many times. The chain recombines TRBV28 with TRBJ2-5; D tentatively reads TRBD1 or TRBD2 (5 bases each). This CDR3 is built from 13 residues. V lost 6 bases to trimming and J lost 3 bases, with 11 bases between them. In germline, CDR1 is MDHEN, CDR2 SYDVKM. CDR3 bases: TGTGCCAGCAGAACCGGGACCAAAGAGACCCAGTACTTC. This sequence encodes CASRTGTKETQYF. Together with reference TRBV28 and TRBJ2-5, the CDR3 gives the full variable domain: DVKVTQSSRYLVKRTGEKVFLECVQDMDHENMFWYRQDPGLGLRLIYFSYDVKMKEKGDIPEGYSVSREKKERFSLILESASTNQTSMYLCASRTGTKETQYFGPGTRLLVL.

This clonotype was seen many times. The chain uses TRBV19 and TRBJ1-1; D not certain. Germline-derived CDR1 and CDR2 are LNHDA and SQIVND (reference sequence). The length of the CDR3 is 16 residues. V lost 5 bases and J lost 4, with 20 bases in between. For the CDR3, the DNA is TGTGCCAGTAGTCCCTCGGGAGCCCTCTCATTCACTGAAGCTTTCTTT. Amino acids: CASSPSGALSFTEAFF.

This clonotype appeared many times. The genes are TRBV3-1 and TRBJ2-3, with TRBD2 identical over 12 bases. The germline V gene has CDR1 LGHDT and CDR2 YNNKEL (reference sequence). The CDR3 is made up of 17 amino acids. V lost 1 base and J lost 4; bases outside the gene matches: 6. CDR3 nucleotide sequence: TGTGCCAGCAGCCAAGCTAGCGGGGGGGCCAGGGCAGATACGCAGTATTTT. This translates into CASSQASGGARADTQYF.